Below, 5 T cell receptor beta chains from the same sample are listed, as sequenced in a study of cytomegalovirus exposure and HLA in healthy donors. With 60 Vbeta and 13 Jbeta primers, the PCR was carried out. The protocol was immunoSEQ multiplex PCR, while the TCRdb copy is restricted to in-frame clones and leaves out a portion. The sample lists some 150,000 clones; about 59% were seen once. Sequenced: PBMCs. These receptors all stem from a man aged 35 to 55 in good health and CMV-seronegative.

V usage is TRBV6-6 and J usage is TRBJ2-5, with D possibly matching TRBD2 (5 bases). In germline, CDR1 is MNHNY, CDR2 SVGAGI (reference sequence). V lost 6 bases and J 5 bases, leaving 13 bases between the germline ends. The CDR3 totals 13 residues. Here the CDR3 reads CASRKGEWETQYF. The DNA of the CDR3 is TGTGCCAGCAGAAAGGGAGAGTGGGAGACCCAGTACTTC.

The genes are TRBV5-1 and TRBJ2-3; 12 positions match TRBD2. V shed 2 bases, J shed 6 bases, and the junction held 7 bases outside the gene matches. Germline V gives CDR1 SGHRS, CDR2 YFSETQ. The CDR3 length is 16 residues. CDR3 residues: CASSFRLAGAKDTQYF. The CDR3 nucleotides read TGCGCCAGCAGCTTCCGACTAGCGGGGGCCAAGGATACGCAGTATTTT. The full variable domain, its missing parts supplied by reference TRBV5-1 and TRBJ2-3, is KAGVTQTPRYLIKTRGQQVTLSCSPISGHRSVSWYQQTPGQGLQFLFEYFSETQRNKGNFPGRFSGRQFSNSRSEMNVSTLELGDSALYLCASSFRLAGAKDTQYFGPGTRLTVL.

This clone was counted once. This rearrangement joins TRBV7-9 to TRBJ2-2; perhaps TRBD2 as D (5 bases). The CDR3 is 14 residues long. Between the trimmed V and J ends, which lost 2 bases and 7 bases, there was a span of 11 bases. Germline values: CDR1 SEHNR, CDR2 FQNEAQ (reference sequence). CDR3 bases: TGTGCCAGCAGCTTAATCCTAGCCGTCGGGGAGCTGTTTTTT. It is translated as CASSLILAVGELFF.

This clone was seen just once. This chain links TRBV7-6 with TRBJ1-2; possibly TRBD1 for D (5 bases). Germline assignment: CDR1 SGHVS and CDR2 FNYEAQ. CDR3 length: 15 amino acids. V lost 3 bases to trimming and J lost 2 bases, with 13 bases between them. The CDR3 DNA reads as TGTGCCAGCAGCTTGAGGGACTCAATCAACTATGGCTACACCTTC. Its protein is CASSLRDSINYGYTF.

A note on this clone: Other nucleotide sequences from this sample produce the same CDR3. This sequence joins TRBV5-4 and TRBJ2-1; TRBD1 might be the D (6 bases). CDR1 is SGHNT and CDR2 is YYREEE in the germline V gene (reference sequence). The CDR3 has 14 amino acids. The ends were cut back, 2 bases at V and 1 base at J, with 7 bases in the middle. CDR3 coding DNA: TGTGCCAGCAGCTTAACAGGGTCCTACAATGAGCAGTTCTTC. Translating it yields CASSLTGSYNEQFF.